This T cell receptor beta chain was retrieved from a study of blood T cell repertoires in COVID-19. Between the trimmed V and J ends, which lost 2 bases and 5 bases, there was a span of 15 bases. The CDR3 loop spans 14 amino acids. CDR1 GTSNPN and CDR2 SVGIG come from the germline V gene (reference sequence). As handled by the study authors: Estimation of nucleated cell counts was performed using reference gene primer amplification. Only in-frame clones appear in the TCRdb table, and some are missing; sequencing was by immunoSEQ multiplex PCR. Clone size and V and J calls were adopted from that table, with D and trimming inferred from the DNA. The table has 55,000 to 85,000 clones, around 84% seen once; the top ten hold roughly 0.83%.

Material for sequencing was peripheral blood. This TCR came from a woman aged 70 to 79 with acute or convalescent COVID-19. V and J are TRBV30 and TRBJ1-2, with a tentative D call TRBD1 (5 bases). The CDR3 nucleotides are TGTGCCTGGAGTCATCCATCCAGGGATTATGGCTACACCTTC. As protein: CAWSHPSRDYGYTF.